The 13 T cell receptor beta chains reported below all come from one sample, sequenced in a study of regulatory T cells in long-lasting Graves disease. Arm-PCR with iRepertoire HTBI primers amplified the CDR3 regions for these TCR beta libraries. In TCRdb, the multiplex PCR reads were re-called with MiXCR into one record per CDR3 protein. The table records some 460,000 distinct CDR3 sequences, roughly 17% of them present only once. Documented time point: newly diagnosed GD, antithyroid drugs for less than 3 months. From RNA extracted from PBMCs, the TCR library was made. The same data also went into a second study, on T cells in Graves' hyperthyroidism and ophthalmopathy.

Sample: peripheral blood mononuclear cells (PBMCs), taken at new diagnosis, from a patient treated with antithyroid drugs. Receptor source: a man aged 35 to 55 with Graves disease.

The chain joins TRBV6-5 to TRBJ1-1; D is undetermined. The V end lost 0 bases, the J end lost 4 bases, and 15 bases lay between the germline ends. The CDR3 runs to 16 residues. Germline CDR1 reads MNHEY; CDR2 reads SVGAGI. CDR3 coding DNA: TGTGCCAGCAGTTACTCGATTAACTTGGCAGGCACTGAAGCTTTCTTT. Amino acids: CASSYSINLAGTEAFF.

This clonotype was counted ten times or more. The CDR3 nucleotides are TGCAGTGCTACGGTGGGACAGGGGGCAGATACGCAGTATTTT. Protein sequence: CSATVGQGADTQYF. The chain uses TRBV20-1 and TRBJ2-3; 11 bases line up with TRBD1. V was clipped by 4 bases and J by 4 bases; unmatched bases: 4. This CDR3 contains 14 residues. Germline CDR1 reads DFQATT; CDR2 reads SNEGSKA (reference sequence).

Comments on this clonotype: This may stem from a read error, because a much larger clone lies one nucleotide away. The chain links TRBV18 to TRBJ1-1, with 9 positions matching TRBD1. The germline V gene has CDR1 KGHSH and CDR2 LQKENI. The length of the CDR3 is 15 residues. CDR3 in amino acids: CAGSPGQGSNTEAFF. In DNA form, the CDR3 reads TGTGCCGGCTCACCGGGACAGGGATCGAACACTGAAGCTTTCTTT.

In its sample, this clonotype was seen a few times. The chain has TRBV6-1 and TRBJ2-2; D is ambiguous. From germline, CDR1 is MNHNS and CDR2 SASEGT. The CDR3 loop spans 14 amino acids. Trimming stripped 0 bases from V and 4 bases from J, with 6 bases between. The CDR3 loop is CASSEALGTGELFF. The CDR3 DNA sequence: TGTGCCAGCAGTGAAGCGCTAGGCACCGGGGAGCTGTTTTTT.

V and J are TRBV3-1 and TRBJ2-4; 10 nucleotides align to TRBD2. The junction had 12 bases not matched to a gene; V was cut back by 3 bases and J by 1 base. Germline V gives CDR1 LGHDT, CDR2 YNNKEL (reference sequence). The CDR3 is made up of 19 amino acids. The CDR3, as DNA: TGTGCCAGCAGCCAGATCAGCGGGAGGGCCTCTGTTGCCAAAAACATTCAGTACTTC. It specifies CASSQISGRASVAKNIQYF.

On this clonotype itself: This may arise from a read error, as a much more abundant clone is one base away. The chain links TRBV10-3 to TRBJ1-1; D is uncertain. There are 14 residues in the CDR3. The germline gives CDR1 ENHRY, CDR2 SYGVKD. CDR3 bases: TGTGCCATCATGGGAGGCGGACTGAACACTAAAGCTTTCTTT. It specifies CAIMGGGLNTKAFF.

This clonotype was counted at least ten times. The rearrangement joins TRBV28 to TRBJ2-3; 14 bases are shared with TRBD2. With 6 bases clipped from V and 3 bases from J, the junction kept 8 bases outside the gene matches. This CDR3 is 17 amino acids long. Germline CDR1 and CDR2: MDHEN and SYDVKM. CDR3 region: CASSPGLAGGRTDTQYF. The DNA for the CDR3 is TGTGCCAGCAGCCCTGGACTAGCGGGAGGTCGGACAGATACGCAGTATTTT.

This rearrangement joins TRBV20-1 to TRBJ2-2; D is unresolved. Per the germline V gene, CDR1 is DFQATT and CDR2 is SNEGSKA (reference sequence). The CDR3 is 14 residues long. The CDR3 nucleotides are TGCAGCGCCAAGCACATGGACAACACCGGGGAGCTGTTTTTT. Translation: CSAKHMDNTGELFF.

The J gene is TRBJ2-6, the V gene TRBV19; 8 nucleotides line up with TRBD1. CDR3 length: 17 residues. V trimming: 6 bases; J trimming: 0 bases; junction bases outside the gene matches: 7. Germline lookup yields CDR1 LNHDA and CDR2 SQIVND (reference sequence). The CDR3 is CASSQTGVGSGANVLTF. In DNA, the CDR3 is TGTGCCAGTAGCCAGACAGGGGTTGGCTCTGGGGCCAACGTCCTGACTTTC.

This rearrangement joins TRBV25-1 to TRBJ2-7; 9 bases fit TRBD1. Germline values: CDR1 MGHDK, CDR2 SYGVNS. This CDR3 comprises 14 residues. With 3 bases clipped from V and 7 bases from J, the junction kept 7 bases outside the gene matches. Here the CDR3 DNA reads TGTGCCAGCAGTGAGCGGGACAGGGAGGGGGAGCAGTACTTC. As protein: CASSERDREGEQYF.

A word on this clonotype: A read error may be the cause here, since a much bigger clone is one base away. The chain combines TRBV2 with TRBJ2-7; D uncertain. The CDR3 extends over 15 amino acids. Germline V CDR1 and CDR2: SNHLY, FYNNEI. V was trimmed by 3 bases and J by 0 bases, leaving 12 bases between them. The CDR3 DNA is TGTGCCAGCAGTGAGGACGGCCCTAGCTCCTACGAGCAGTACTTC. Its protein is CASSEDGPSSYEQYF.

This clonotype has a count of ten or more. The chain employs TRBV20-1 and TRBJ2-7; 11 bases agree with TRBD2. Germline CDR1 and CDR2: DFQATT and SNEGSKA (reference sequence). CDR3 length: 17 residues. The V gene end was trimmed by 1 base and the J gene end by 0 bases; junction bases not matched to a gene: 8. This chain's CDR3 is CSARGPLAGGSSYEQYF. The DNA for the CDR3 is TGCAGTGCTAGAGGGCCCTTAGCGGGAGGGAGCTCCTACGAGCAGTACTTC.

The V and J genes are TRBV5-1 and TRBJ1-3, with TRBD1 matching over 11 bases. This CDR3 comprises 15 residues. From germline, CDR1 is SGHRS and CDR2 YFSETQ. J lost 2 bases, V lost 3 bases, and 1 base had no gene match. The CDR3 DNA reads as TGCGCCAGCAGCTGGGGACAGGGGGCTGGAAACACCATATATTTT. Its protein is CASSWGQGAGNTIYF. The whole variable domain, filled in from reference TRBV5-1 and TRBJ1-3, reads KAGVTQTPRYLIKTRGQQVTLSCSPISGHRSVSWYQQTPGQGLQFLFEYFSETQRNKGNFPGRFSGRQFSNSRSEMNVSTLELGDSALYLCASSWGQGAGNTIYFGEGSWLTVV.